This T cell receptor (beta chain) stems from a study of response to subunit inactivated influenza vaccine. TCRdb passed the RT-PCR reads through MiXCR, listing each CDR3 protein once. The profile shows 280,000 or so distinct CDR3 sequences, just over 20% of them singletons. This clonotype appeared a few times. The antigen is unknown. CDR1 and CDR2 (germline): DFQATT, SNEGSKA (reference sequence). The CDR3 length is 14 residues. Trimming pared 6 bases from V and 2 bases from J, leaving 14 bases between. Regarding the study as a whole: There was a suggestion from the authors that each seasonal influenza vaccination recruits few new T cells.

The starting material was PBMCs from blood, obtained approximately 22 months after vaccination. This chain connects TRBV20-1 to TRBJ1-3; D gene unclear. This receptor was taken from a man in his fifties or sixties who received an inactivated influenza vaccine. In DNA, the CDR3 is TGCAGTGCCACCATCAGCGCGGCTGGAAACACCATATATTTT. Encoded protein: CSATISAAGNTIYF.